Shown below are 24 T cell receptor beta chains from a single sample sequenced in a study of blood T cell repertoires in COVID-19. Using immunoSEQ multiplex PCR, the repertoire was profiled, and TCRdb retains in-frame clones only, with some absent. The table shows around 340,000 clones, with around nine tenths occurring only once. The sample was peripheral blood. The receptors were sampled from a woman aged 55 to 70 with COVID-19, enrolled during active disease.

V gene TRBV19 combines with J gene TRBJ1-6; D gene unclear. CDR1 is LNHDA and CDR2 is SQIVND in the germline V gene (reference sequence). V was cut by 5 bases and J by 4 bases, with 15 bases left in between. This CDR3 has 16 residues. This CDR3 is CASSPQKTGYNSPLHF. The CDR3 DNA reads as TGTGCCAGTAGTCCCCAAAAGACCGGGTATAATTCACCCCTCCACTTT.

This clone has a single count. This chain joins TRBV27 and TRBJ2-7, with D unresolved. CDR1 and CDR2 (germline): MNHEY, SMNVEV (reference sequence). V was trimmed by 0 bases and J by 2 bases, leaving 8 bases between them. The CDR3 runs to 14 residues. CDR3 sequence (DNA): TGTGCCAGCAGTTTATCGGGCTCCCCCTACGAGCAGTACTTC. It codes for CASSLSGSPYEQYF.

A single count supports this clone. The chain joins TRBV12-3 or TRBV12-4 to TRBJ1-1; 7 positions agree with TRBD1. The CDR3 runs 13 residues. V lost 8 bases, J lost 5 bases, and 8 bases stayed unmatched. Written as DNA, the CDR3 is TGTGCCAGCCGGAGGGGGCAAGGAACTGAAGCTTTCTTT. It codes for CASRRGQGTEAFF.

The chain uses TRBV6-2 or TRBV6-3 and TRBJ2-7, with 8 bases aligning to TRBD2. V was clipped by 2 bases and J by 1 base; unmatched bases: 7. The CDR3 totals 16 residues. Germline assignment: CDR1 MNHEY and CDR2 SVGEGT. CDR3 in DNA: TGTGCCAGCAGTTACGATTTCCGCGGGGGGTCCTACGAGCAGTACTTC. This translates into CASSYDFRGGSYEQYF.

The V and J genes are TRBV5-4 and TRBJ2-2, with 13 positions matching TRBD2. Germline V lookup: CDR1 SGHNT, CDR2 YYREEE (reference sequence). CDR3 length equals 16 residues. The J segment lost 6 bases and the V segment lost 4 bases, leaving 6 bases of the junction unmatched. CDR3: CASSRTSGGASGELFF. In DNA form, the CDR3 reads TGTGCCAGCAGCCGAACTAGCGGGGGGGCCTCCGGGGAGCTGTTTTTT.

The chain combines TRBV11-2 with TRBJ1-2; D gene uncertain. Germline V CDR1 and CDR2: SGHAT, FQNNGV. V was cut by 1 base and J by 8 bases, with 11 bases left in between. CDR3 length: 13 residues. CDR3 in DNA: TGTGCCAGCAGCTTAGGAGGGAACCTAGGCTACACCTTC. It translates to CASSLGGNLGYTF. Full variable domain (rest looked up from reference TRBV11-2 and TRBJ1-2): EAGVAQSPRYKIIEKRQSVAFWCNPISGHATLYWYQQILGQGPKLLIQFQNNGVVDDSQLPKDRFSAERLKGVDSTLKIQPAKLEDSAVYLCASSLGGNLGYTFGSGTRLTVV.

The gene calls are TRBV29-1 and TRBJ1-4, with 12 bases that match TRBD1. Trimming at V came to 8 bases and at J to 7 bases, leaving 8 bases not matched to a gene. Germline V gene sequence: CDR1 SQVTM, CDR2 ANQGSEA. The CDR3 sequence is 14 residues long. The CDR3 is CSFGTGGRGEKLFF. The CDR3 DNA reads TGCAGCTTTGGGACAGGGGGCCGGGGTGAAAAACTGTTTTTT.

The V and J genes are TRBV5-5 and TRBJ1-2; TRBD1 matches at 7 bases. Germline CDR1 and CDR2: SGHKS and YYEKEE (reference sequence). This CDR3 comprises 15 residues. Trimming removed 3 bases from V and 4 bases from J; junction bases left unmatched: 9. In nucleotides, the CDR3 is TGTGCCAGCAGCTCGGGACAGATAACTTTCTATGGCTACACCTTC. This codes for CASSSGQITFYGYTF.

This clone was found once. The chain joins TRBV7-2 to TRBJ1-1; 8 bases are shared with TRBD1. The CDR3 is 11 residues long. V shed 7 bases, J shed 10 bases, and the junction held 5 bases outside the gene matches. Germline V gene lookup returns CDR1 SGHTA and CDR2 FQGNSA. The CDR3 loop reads CASTRQGLAFF. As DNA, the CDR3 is TGTGCCAGCACCCGACAGGGGTTAGCTTTCTTT.

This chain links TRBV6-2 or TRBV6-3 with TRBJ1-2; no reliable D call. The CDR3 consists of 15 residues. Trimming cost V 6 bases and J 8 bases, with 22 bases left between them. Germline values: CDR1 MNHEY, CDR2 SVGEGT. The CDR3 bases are TGTGCCAGCAGACCTAGGTTACAGTCTCTAAGGGGCTACACCTTC. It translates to CASRPRLQSLRGYTF.

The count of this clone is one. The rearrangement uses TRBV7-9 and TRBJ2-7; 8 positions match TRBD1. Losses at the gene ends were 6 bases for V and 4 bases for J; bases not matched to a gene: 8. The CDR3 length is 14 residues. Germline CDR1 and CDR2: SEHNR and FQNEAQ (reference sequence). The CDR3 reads CASSPRTGRYEQYF. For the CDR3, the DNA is TGTGCCAGCAGTCCTCGGACAGGGAGGTACGAGCAGTACTTC.

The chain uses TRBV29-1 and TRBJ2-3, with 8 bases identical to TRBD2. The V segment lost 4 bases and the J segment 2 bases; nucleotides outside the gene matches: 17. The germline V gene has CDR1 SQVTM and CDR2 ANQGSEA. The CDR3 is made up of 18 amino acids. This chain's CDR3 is CSVVIILAGGTLTDTQYF. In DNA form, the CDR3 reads TGCAGCGTTGTAATTATTCTCGCGGGGGGTACGCTCACAGATACGCAGTATTTT.

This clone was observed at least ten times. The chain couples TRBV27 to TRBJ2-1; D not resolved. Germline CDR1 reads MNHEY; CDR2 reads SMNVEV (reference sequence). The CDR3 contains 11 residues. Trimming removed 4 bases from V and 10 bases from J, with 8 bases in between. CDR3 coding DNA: TGTGCCAGCAGTTCCTCTATCGAGCAGTTCTTC. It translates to CASSSSIEQFF.

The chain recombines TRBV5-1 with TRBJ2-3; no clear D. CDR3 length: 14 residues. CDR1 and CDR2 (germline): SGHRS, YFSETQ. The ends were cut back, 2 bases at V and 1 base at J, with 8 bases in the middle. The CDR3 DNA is TGCGCCAGCAGCTTCGGGTCACGCACAGATACGCAGTATTTT. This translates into CASSFGSRTDTQYF. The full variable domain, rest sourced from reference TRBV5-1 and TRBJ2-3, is KAGVTQTPRYLIKTRGQQVTLSCSPISGHRSVSWYQQTPGQGLQFLFEYFSETQRNKGNFPGRFSGRQFSNSRSEMNVSTLELGDSALYLCASSFGSRTDTQYFGPGTRLTVL.

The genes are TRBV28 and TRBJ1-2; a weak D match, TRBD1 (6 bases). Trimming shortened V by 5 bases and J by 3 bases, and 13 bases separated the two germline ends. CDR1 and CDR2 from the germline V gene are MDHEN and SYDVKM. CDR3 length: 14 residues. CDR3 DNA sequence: TGTGCCAGCAGTGCCCCAGGGGTGGACTATGGCTACACCTTC. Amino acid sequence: CASSAPGVDYGYTF.

The CDR3 sequence: CASSSPGGGVNTEAFF. As DNA, the CDR3 is TGTGCCAGCAGTTCTCCAGGGGGCGGGGTGAACACTGAAGCTTTCTTT. The chain combines TRBV27 with TRBJ1-1, with 8 bases lining up with TRBD1. This CDR3 spans 16 amino acids. J lost 0 bases, V lost 4 bases, and 7 bases had no gene match. Germline values: CDR1 MNHEY, CDR2 SMNVEV (reference sequence).

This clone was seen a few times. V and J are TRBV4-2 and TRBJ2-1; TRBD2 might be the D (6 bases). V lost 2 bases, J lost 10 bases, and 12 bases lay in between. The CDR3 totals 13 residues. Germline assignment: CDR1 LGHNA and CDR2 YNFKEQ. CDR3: CASSQIAEGEQFF. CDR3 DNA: TGTGCCAGCAGCCAAATTGCGGAGGGGGAGCAGTTCTTC.

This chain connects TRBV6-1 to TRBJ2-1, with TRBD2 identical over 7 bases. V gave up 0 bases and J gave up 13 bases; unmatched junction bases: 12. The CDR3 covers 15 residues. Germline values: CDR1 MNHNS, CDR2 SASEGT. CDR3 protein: CASSEAPGWAGDQFF. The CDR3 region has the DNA TGTGCCAGCAGTGAAGCCCCGGGGTGGGCGGGGGATCAGTTCTTC.

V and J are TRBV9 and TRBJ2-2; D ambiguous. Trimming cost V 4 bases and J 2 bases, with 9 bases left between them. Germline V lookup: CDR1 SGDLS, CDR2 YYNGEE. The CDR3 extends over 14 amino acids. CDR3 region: CASSRESNTGELFF. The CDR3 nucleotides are TGTGCCAGCAGCAGAGAGAGCAACACCGGGGAGCTGTTTTTT.

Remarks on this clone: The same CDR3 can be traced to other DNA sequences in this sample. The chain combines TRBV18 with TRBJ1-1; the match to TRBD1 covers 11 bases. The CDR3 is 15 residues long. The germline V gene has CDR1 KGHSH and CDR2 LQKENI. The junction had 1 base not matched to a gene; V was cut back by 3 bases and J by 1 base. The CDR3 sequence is CASSPGQGGNTEAFF. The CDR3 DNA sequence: TGTGCCAGCTCACCGGGACAGGGGGGGAACACTGAAGCTTTCTTT.

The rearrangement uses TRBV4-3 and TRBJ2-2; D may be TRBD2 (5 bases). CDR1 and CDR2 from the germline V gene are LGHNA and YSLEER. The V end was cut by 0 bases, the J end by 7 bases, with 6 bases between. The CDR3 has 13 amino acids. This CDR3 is CASSQDRGGELFF. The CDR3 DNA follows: TGCGCCAGCAGCCAAGATCGGGGCGGGGAGCTGTTTTTT.

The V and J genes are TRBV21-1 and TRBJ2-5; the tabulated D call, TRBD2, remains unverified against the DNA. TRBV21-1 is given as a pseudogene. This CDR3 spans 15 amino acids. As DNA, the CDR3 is TGTGCCAGCAGCAAAGCTAGCGGGGAGGGTGAGACCCAGTACTTC. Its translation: CASSKASGEGETQYF.

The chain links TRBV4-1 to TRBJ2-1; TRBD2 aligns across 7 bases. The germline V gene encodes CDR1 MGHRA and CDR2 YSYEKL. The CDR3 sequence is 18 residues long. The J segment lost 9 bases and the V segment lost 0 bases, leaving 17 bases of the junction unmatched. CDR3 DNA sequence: TGCGCCAGCAGCCAAGAAAGGTACGGGACTACGGCATTGCGTGAGCAGTTCTTC. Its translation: CASSQERYGTTALREQFF.

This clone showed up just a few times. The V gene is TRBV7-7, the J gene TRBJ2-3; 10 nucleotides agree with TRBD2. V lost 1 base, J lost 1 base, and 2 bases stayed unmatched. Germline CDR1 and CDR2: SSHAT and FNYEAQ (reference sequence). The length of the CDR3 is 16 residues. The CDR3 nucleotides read TGTGCCAGCAGCTTAGACGGGACTAGCGGCACAGATACGCAGTATTTT. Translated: CASSLDGTSGTDTQYF.